The next 8 T cell receptor beta chains were all read from a single sample in a study of T cell repertoires in cytomegalovirus infection. TCRdb redid the calling of the reads with MiXCR, one entry per CDR3 protein. Here the sample spans roughly 700,000 distinct CDR3 sequences, 30% to 35% being singletons. These receptors' antigens are unknown. The source material was cultured PBMCs, sampled from culture after CMV antigen stimulation. The origin of the receptors is a human donor in good health (CMV status not recorded). Some clones in this sample may be carry-over from other donors' samples.

This clonotype was counted many times. J is TRBJ1-1 and V is TRBV7-2; no definite D call. Germline CDR1 SGHTA, CDR2 FQGNSA. Trimming removed 5 bases from V and 1 base from J, with 8 bases in between. This CDR3 comprises 13 residues. The CDR3 is CASSKGTNTEAFF. The DNA for the CDR3 is TGTGCCAGCAGCAAGGGCACGAACACTGAAGCTTTCTTT.

The V and J genes are TRBV5-4 and TRBJ2-1; D gene uncertain. The CDR3 covers 15 residues. Per germline, CDR1 SGHNT and CDR2 YYREEE (reference sequence). Trimming took 0 bases from V and 8 from J, leaving 15 bases between them. Here the CDR3 reads CASSLAVVAGYEQFF. CDR3 sequence (DNA): TGTGCCAGCAGCTTGGCCGTAGTAGCTGGCTATGAGCAGTTCTTC.

This sequence joins TRBV2 and TRBJ1-6; TRBD1 aligns across 8 bases. The V segment lost 6 bases and the J segment 8 bases; nucleotides outside the gene matches: 6. The CDR3 has 14 residues. Looked up from germline, CDR1 is SNHLY and CDR2 is FYNNEI. CDR3 DNA sequence: TGTGCCAGCAGCGGGTTGACAGGGGATTCACCCCTCCACTTT. Protein sequence: CASSGLTGDSPLHF.

With respect to this clonotype: A single base separates this from a much larger clone, so it may be a read error. This chain links TRBV7-2 with TRBJ2-3, with unresolved D. This CDR3 contains 14 residues. Trimming cost V 5 bases and J 0 bases, with 9 bases left between them. Germline V CDR1 and CDR2: SGHTA, FQGNSA. The CDR3 region has the DNA TGTGCCAGCAGCCCCAGCCGGAGCACAGATACGCAGTATTTT. This codes for CASSPSRSTDTQYF.

Regarding this clonotype: At one boundary the junction diverges from the germline segment, which might be a read error. This chain uses TRBV5-4 with TRBJ2-7; TRBD1 matches 7 bases. The V gene's germline CDR1 is SGHNT and CDR2 YYREEE (reference sequence). The CDR3 contains 14 residues. The CDR3 coding sequence is TGTGCCAGCAGCTCCTTATCCGGGACAGACGAGCGGTACTTC. Protein product: CASSSLSGTDERYF.

The gene calls are TRBV29-1 and TRBJ2-5; either TRBD1 or TRBD2 may supply D (5 bases each). Germline CDR1 and CDR2: SQVTM and ANQGSEA. The CDR3 contains 13 residues. Trimming took off 6 bases at V and 4 bases at J, with 15 bases between the two ends. The CDR3 nucleotides are TGCAGCGTGTCCCGGGACCTGGGAGAGACCCAGTACTTC. Translation: CSVSRDLGETQYF.

The V and J genes are TRBV7-2 and TRBJ2-1; TRBD2 matches at 7 bases. CDR3 length: 17 residues. Per germline, CDR1 SGHTA and CDR2 FQGNSA. V lost 1 base and J lost 3; bases outside the gene matches: 9. CDR3 region: CASSLDSGTIIYNEQFF. For the CDR3, the DNA is TGTGCCAGCAGCTTAGACTCCGGGACTATCATCTACAATGAGCAGTTCTTC.

This clonotype appeared a few times. CDR3 in amino acids: CASSLLAGGGTQYF. DNA for the CDR3: TGTGCCAGCAGCTTGCTAGCCGGGGGGGGTACGCAGTATTTT. The chain has TRBV7-2 and TRBJ2-3; 8 bases are shared with TRBD2. The CDR3 is made up of 14 amino acids. Trimming took 3 bases from V and 8 from J; bases not matched to a gene: 7. Per germline, CDR1 SGHTA and CDR2 FQGNSA.